This T cell receptor beta chain appears in the sequencing data of a study of blood T cell repertoires in COVID-19. As for the study in general: Samples representing acute and convalescent COVID-19 were sourced from the United States, Italy and Spain. T cells, B-cell-depleted T cells, or PBMCs supplied cDNA or gDNA.

All enrollees were about 18 to 100 years old and from 25 or so US areas. The length of the CDR3 is 12 residues. Germline values: CDR1 LNHNV, CDR2 YYDKDF (reference sequence). The V and J ends lost 6 bases and 5 bases respectively, with 10 bases between them. Only one count was recorded for this clone. Profiled with immunoSEQ multiplex PCR; TCRdb holds only in-frame clones, not every one. The sample has about 170,000 clones, roughly 80% seen once; the top ten hold 9.5% to 15%. The sequence was collected from a man in his fifties or sixties who had recovered from COVID-19. Sequencing was done on a sample of PBMCs or T cells enriched from blood (not recorded which). This chain uses TRBV15 with TRBJ2-5, with D possibly being TRBD2 (7 bases). This CDR3 reads CATSSGGETQYF. CDR3 nucleotide sequence: TGTGCCACCAGTTCGGGGGGCGAGACCCAGTACTTC.